The clone carrying this T cell receptor (beta chain) has just a few counts. This specimen comes from a study of blood T cell repertoires in COVID-19. Across the whole study: Samples representing acute and convalescent COVID-19 were sourced from the United States, Italy and Spain.

Original processing notes: Reference gene primer amplification yielded estimated nucleated cell counts. Libraries were prepared by immunoSEQ multiplex PCR; TCRdb keeps only in-frame clonotypes and omits some of them. D and trimming were read from the DNA, whereas the V and J calls and clone size are those reported in that table. The table shows around 300,000 clones, with approximately 91% occurring only once. The CDR3 is 13 amino acids. The V and J ends lost 5 bases and 4 bases, in that order; junction bases with no gene match: 2. Germline V gene sequence: CDR1 SGHVS, CDR2 FNYEAQ. The rearrangement joins TRBV7-6 to TRBJ2-7, with 10 positions matching TRBD1. The clonotype comes from a woman under 40 with COVID-19, enrolled during active disease. Sequencing was done on a sample of peripheral blood. CDR3 amino acids: CASSRDRGYEQYF. The CDR3 DNA follows: TGTGCCAGCAGCCGGGACAGGGGATACGAGCAGTACTTC.